The 6 T cell receptor beta chains presented below share a single source sample, sequenced in a study of post-analysis software for immune sequencing data. Study results and caveats: A handful of TRBV segments were significantly more frequent in patients than in controls. TRBV5-6, TRBV5-1 and TRBV20-1 were among these segments.

Prepared libraries of TCR beta cDNA carried unique molecular identifiers. TCRdb itself ran the PCR reads through MiXCR, one entry per CDR3 protein. Of 650,000 to 900,000 distinct CDR3 sequences in the sample, 40% to 55% were seen once. No cognate antigen is known for these TCRs. The source material was blood. Every receptor here comes from a girl aged 5 to 17 with multiple sclerosis.

The V and J genes are TRBV18 and TRBJ2-5, with D tentatively TRBD2 (6 bases). The germline gives CDR1 KGHSH, CDR2 LQKENI. Trimming removed 5 bases from V and 5 bases from J, with 18 bases in between. There are 15 residues in the CDR3. The DNA of the CDR3 is TGTGCCAGCTCAGTAAAGGAGGGCCCTGGGGAGACCCAGTACTTC. This translates into CASSVKEGPGETQYF.

The rearrangement links TRBV13 to TRBJ1-1; 7 positions agree with TRBD1. Trimming cost V 1 base and J 6 bases; bases outside gene matches: 8. Germline V gene lookup returns CDR1 PRHDT and CDR2 FYEKMQ (reference sequence). This CDR3 has 15 residues. As DNA, the CDR3 is TGTGCCAGCAGCTTAGTAGGAGGGGGCAGGTCTGAAGCTTTCTTT. As protein: CASSLVGGGRSEAFF.

This chain connects TRBV20-1 to TRBJ2-5, with D unclear. The CDR3 is 12 residues long. The V end was cut by 1 base, the J end by 5 bases, with 8 bases between. The germline V gene has CDR1 DFQATT and CDR2 SNEGSKA (reference sequence). The CDR3 is CSARGLGETQYF. CDR3 in DNA: TGCAGTGCTAGAGGTCTGGGGGAGACCCAGTACTTC.

The chain uses TRBV9 and TRBJ2-7; TRBD2 is a possible D gene (7 bases). CDR3 size: 15 residues. Trimming took off 4 bases at V and 6 bases at J, with 20 bases between the two ends. Looked up from germline, CDR1 is SGDLS and CDR2 is YYNGEE. CDR3 nucleotide sequence: TGTGCCAGCAGCCCTTGGCAAGGGGGGGATGCCGAGCAGTACTTC. It yields the protein CASSPWQGGDAEQYF.

The rearrangement uses TRBV6-5 and TRBJ2-3; D not resolved. Germline CDR1 and CDR2: MNHEY and SVGAGI. V dropped 2 bases and J dropped 2 bases, with 5 bases sitting between them. This CDR3 spans 13 amino acids. CDR3 in amino acids: CASSYQPTDTQYF. CDR3 nucleotides: TGTGCCAGCAGTTACCAGCCCACAGATACGCAGTATTTT.

The CDR3 bases are TGTGCCAGCAGCTTCGAGGCAGGGGTAGCGGGAGGCCCCCATTACGAGCAGTACTTC. It is translated as CASSFEAGVAGGPHYEQYF. This sequence joins TRBV7-6 and TRBJ2-1; TRBD2 aligns across 10 bases. Judging by the DNA end, TRBJ2-7 fits better; the J call may be wrong. This CDR3 has 19 residues. Per germline, CDR1 SGHVS and CDR2 FNYEAQ.